The TCR beta chain under discussion was sequenced for a study of T cell responses to AZD1222 COVID-19 vaccine. The data were produced by immunoSEQ multiplex PCR, yet TCRdb's version contains in-frame clones alone and is incomplete. The sample lists more than 100,000 clones; around 87% were seen once. Comment on this clone: The antigen is not known.

Study observations and caveats: Baseline serology detected seropositivity in only 6 or 7 AZD1222 recipients. An increase in Spike-specific TCR breadth and depth was observed after two AZD1222 doses. Along spike, vaccine-associated CD4 TCRs were found throughout, with dominance at 160-218 and 743-854.

The material was peripheral blood, obtained on day 0 of AZD1222 vaccination. This receptor was identified in an adult in good health.

The CDR3 DNA is TGCGCCAGCAGCCTTGGGATTAATCAGCCCCAGCATTTT. This gives the protein CASSLGINQPQHF. The V and J genes are TRBV4-1 and TRBJ1-5; no reliable D call. The CDR3 extends over 13 amino acids. Germline V gives CDR1 MGHRA, CDR2 YSYEKL. V was clipped by 4 bases and J by 4 bases, with 8 bases between them.